Listed below are T cell receptor beta chains from one sample, sequenced in a study of regulatory T cells in long-lasting Graves disease. TCRdb redid the calling of the multiplex PCR reads with MiXCR, one entry per CDR3 protein. In the table there are 350,000 to 450,000 distinct CDR3 sequences, about 15% of which are singletons. This sample was shared with a second study, whose subject was T cells in Graves' hyperthyroidism and ophthalmopathy.

Specimen: peripheral blood mononuclear cells (PBMCs), collected at new diagnosis, from a patient treated with antithyroid drugs. The receptors were sampled from a woman aged 40 to 50 with Graves disease. Each CDR3 is given with its conserved first and last residue. A D gene is named only where the DNA matches it firmly. A clone size is listed for some rows: how often the clone was seen (once, few, many), or a class if it is expanded.

CDR3: CASSFNTYEQYF; DNA: TGTGCCAGCAGTTTCAATACCTACGAGCAGTACTTC; J: TRBJ2-7; V: TRBV27; D: -; size: -
CDR3: CASSEARVPGQGLDGYTF; DNA: TGTGCCAGCAGTGAAGCCCGTGTCCCGGGACAGGGTTTGGATGGCTACACCTTC; J: TRBJ1-2; V: TRBV2; D: TRBD1; size: many
CDR3: CASSHYPGTNTDTQYF; DNA: TGTGCCAGCAGTCACTACCCGGGGACTAACACAGATACGCAGTATTTT; J: TRBJ2-3; V: TRBV6-5; D: TRBD2; size: many
CDR3: CASSERGLDNYNEQFF; DNA: TGTGCCAGCAGTGAAAGAGGACTAGACAATTACAATGAGCAGTTCTTC; J: TRBJ2-1; V: TRBV7-8; D: TRBD2; size: many
CDR3: CASSYEDRGNSPLHF; DNA: TGTGCCAGCAGTTACGAAGACAGGGGGAATTCACCCCTCCACTTT; J: TRBJ1-6; V: TRBV6-5; D: TRBD1; size: many
CDR3: CASSWDKYNEQFF; DNA: TGTGCCAGCAGTTGGGACAAATACAATGAGCAGTTCTTC; J: TRBJ2-1; V: TRBV7-2; D: -; size: many
CDR3: CASSSSGVDEQYF; DNA: TGTGCCAGCAGTTCGTCAGGGGTGGACGAGCAGTACTTC; J: TRBJ2-7; V: TRBV12-3/TRBV12-4; D: -; size: many
CDR3: CASSFGSRGREDEQFF; DNA: TGTGCCAGCAGTTTCGGAAGCCGGGGTCGCGAGGATGAGCAGTTCTTC; J: TRBJ2-1; V: TRBV12-3/TRBV12-4; D: -; size: once
CDR3: CASSIPSAHNEQFF; DNA: TGTGCCAGCAGTATCCCGAGCGCTCACAATGAGCAGTTCTTC; J: TRBJ2-1; V: TRBV28; D: -; size: few
CDR3: CASFTQQAMGQRFSGANVLTF; DNA: TGTGCCAGCTTCACGCAACAAGCAATGGGACAGAGATTCTCTGGGGCCAACGTCCTGACTTTC; J: TRBJ2-6; V: TRBV18; D: TRBD1; size: few
CDR3: CASSPGTGWLEQYF; DNA: TGTGCCAGCAGTCCCGGGACAGGGTGGCTCGAGCAGTACTTC; J: TRBJ2-7; V: TRBV12-3/TRBV12-4; D: TRBD1; size: -
CDR3: CASSAIAGGYQETQYF; DNA: TGTGCCAGCAGCGCAATAGCGGGAGGATACCAAGAGACCCAGTACTTC; J: TRBJ2-5; V: TRBV7-8; D: TRBD2; size: many
CDR3: CASSYRDSSLGEQYF; DNA: TGTGCCAGCTCTTACCGGGACAGTTCTTTAGGCGAGCAGTACTTC; J: TRBJ2-7; V: TRBV18; D: TRBD1; size: -
CDR3: CASSPAGSKELFF; DNA: TGTGCCAGCAGCCCCGCGGGAAGTAAAGAACTGTTTTTT; J: TRBJ1-4; V: TRBV12-3/TRBV12-4; D: -; size: -
CDR3: CASSIGQRRDLSYNEQFF; DNA: TGTGCCAGTAGTATAGGTCAAAGAAGGGACCTCTCCTACAATGAGCAGTTCTTC; J: TRBJ2-1; V: TRBV19; D: -; size: many
CDR3: CASSEGAGVANTEAFF; DNA: TGTGCCAGCAGTGAAGGAGCAGGGGTGGCGAACACTGAAGCTTTCTTT; J: TRBJ1-1; V: TRBV6-1; D: -; size: many
CDR3: CSVAQGFQFSTGELFF; DNA: TGCAGCGTTGCCCAGGGATTTCAATTTTCCACCGGGGAGCTGTTTTTT; J: TRBJ2-2; V: TRBV29-1; D: -; size: -
CDR3: CASSTPRGKNQPQHF; DNA: TGTGCCAGCAGCACACCCAGGGGGAAAAATCAGCCCCAGCATTTT; J: TRBJ1-5; V: TRBV6-1; D: TRBD1; size: -
CDR3: CASSLWENPLQGTRNQPQHF; DNA: TGTGCCAGCAGCTTATGGGAAAATCCTCTACAGGGGACGCGCAATCAGCCCCAGCATTTT; J: TRBJ1-5; V: TRBV7-8; D: TRBD1; size: many
CDR3: CASSGKDTAKNIQYF; DNA: TGTGCCAGCAGTGGAAAGGACACAGCCAAAAACATTCAGTACTTC; J: TRBJ2-4; V: TRBV25-1; D: -; size: many
CDR3: CATSRDGQAGELFF; DNA: TGTGCCACCAGCAGAGATGGCCAGGCGGGTGAACTGTTTTTT; J: TRBJ1-4; V: TRBV15; D: -; size: -
CDR3: CSASSSTGTGEQFF; DNA: TGCAGTGCTAGCTCATCAACCGGGACTGGAGAGCAGTTCTTC; J: TRBJ2-1; V: TRBV20-1; D: -; size: many
CDR3: CASSLKQTYEQYF; DNA: TGTGCCAGCAGTTTGAAACAGACCTACGAGCAGTACTTC; J: TRBJ2-7; V: TRBV28; D: -; size: many
CDR3: CASSLLLSVSGELFF; DNA: TGTGCCAGCAGTTTATTACTTAGTGTCTCCGGGGAGCTGTTTTTT; J: TRBJ2-2; V: TRBV28; D: -; size: many
CDR3: CAWSVGGGATNEKLFF; DNA: TGTGCCTGGAGTGTAGGTGGGGGCGCGACTAATGAAAAACTGTTTTTT; J: TRBJ1-4; V: TRBV30; D: -; size: many
CDR3: CASSLTDYQPQHF; DNA: TGTGCCAGCAGTTTGACAGACTATCAGCCCCAGCATTTT; J: TRBJ1-5; V: TRBV12-3/TRBV12-4; D: -; size: few
CDR3: CASSEYGQFSSYNEQFF; DNA: TGTGCCAGCAGTGAATATGGACAGTTTTCCTCCTACAATGAGCAGTTCTTC; J: TRBJ2-1; V: TRBV25-1; D: -; size: -
CDR3: CASSLGGDTQYF; DNA: TGTGCCAGCAGCTTAGGGGGGGATACGCAGTATTTT; J: TRBJ2-3; V: TRBV11-3; D: -; size: many
CDR3: CASSQQLAETQYF; DNA: TGTGCCAGCAGCCAACAGCTGGCGGAGACCCAGTACTTC; J: TRBJ2-5; V: TRBV3-2; D: -; size: -
CDR3: CASSEAYGTRYAGELFF; DNA: TGTGCCAGCAGTGAAGCCTACGGTACTCGCTATGCCGGGGAGCTGTTTTTT; J: TRBJ2-2; V: TRBV6-4; D: -; size: -
CDR3: CSARDREGFAYEQYF; DNA: TGCAGTGCTAGAGATCGCGAGGGATTTGCCTACGAGCAGTACTTC; J: TRBJ2-7; V: TRBV20-1; D: -; size: few
CDR3: CASSVGQGGETQYF; DNA: TGTGCCAGCAGCGTCGGACAGGGGGGAGAGACCCAGTACTTC; J: TRBJ2-5; V: TRBV9; D: TRBD1; size: few
CDR3: CASSSDPNEAFF; DNA: TGTGCCAGCAGTTCTGACCCGAATGAAGCTTTCTTT; J: TRBJ1-1; V: TRBV12-3/TRBV12-4; D: -; size: many
CDR3: CASSFRGGQETQYF; DNA: TGCGCCAGCAGCTTTAGGGGCGGACAAGAGACCCAGTACTTC; J: TRBJ2-5; V: TRBV5-1; D: -; size: many
CDR3: CASTRYYNEQFF; DNA: TGTGCCAGCACAAGATACTACAATGAGCAGTTCTTC; J: TRBJ2-1; V: TRBV6-4; D: -; size: many
CDR3: CASSHTSGRNPGELFF; DNA: TGTGCCAGCAGTCATACTAGCGGGAGAAATCCCGGGGAGCTGTTTTTT; J: TRBJ2-2; V: TRBV6-1; D: TRBD2; size: many
CDR3: CASSLRGEYPGNTIYF; DNA: TGTGCCAGCAGCCTTAGGGGGGAATATCCTGGAAACACCATATATTTT; J: TRBJ1-3; V: TRBV5-6; D: -; size: few
CDR3: CASSSGESSYNEQFF; DNA: TGTGCCAGCAGTAGCGGGGAGAGCTCCTACAATGAGCAGTTCTTC; J: TRBJ2-1; V: TRBV6-2/TRBV6-3; D: TRBD2; size: -
CDR3: CASSFRTSGSTDTQYF; DNA: TGTGCCAGCAGTTTTCGGACTAGCGGGAGCACAGATACGCAGTATTTT; J: TRBJ2-3; V: TRBV28; D: TRBD2; size: few
CDR3: CASSSGFWTQETQYF; DNA: TGTGCCAGCAGCTCCGGTTTCTGGACACAAGAGACCCAGTACTTC; J: TRBJ2-5; V: TRBV28; D: -; size: once
CDR3: CASSFFPWGSYNEQFF; DNA: TGTGCCAGCAGTTTCTTTCCATGGGGCTCCTACAATGAGCAGTTCTTC; J: TRBJ2-1; V: TRBV28; D: -; size: many
CDR3: CASSLEVRNSPLHF; DNA: TGTGCCAGCAGCTTAGAGGTCCGCAATTCACCCCTCCACTTT; J: TRBJ1-6; V: TRBV11-3; D: -; size: many
CDR3: CASSLASGLTDTQYF; DNA: TGCGCCAGCAGCTTGGCTAGCGGGCTCACAGATACGCAGTATTTT; J: TRBJ2-3; V: TRBV5-1; D: TRBD2; size: few
CDR3: CSASFGGGSSEQYF; DNA: TGCAGTGCTAGTTTTGGCGGCGGGAGTTCAGAGCAGTACTTC; J: TRBJ2-7; V: TRBV20-1; D: TRBD2; size: few
CDR3: CASSFGTGSGFFGYTF; DNA: TGTGCCAGCAGTTTTGGGACAGGTTCTGGTTTTTTTGGCTACACCTTC; J: TRBJ1-2; V: TRBV28; D: TRBD1; size: many
CDR3: CAISGGGGNTEAFF; DNA: TGTGCCATCAGTGGAGGGGGTGGGAACACTGAAGCTTTCTTT; J: TRBJ1-1; V: TRBV10-3; D: -; size: many
CDR3: CASTRESYEQYF; DNA: TGTGCCAGCACTCGGGAGAGCTACGAGCAGTACTTC; J: TRBJ2-7; V: TRBV2; D: -; size: many
CDR3: CASSLTLDSGEPNEQFF; DNA: TGTGCCAGTAGTCTCACACTAGATTCGGGCGAACCAAATGAGCAGTTCTTC; J: TRBJ2-1; V: TRBV19; D: -; size: many
CDR3: CASSELSNSGYGYTF; DNA: TGTGCCAGCAGTGAATTGTCGAATTCGGGCTATGGCTACACCTTC; J: TRBJ1-2; V: TRBV25-1; D: -; size: few
CDR3: CASSPGEGPYEQYF; DNA: TGTGCCAGCAGCCCAGGCGAAGGGCCCTACGAGCAGTACTTC; J: TRBJ2-7; V: TRBV7-2; D: -; size: many
CDR3: CAWRGTSGTKPYNEQFF; DNA: TGTGCCTGGAGAGGTACTAGCGGAACTAAGCCCTACAATGAGCAGTTCTTC; J: TRBJ2-1; V: TRBV30; D: TRBD2; size: once
CDR3: CSAKLAPHYEQYF; DNA: TGCAGTGCCAAACTAGCTCCCCACTACGAGCAGTACTTC; J: TRBJ2-7; V: TRBV20-1; D: -; size: many
CDR3: CASSQGISPHEQYF; DNA: TGCGCCAGCAGCCAAGGGATTAGCCCCCACGAGCAGTACTTC; J: TRBJ2-7; V: TRBV4-1; D: -; size: -